This section outlines one T cell receptor (beta chain) sequence together with its context. What it binds is not known. iRepertoire HTBI primers and Arm-PCR of CDR3 regions built TCR beta libraries. TCRdb reprocessed the multiplex PCR reads with MiXCR, giving one entry per CDR3 protein. The table includes a few hundred thousand distinct CDR3 sequences, roughly 20% detected once. Time point indicated: newly diagnosed GD, antithyroid drugs for less than 3 months. PBMC RNA was the source of the TCR library. The sample is drawn from a study of regulatory T cells in long-lasting Graves disease. Deletions cut 9 bases from V and 7 bases from J, with 18 bases between. Germline CDR1 and CDR2: LGHDT and YNNKEL (reference sequence). The CDR3 loop spans 13 amino acids. Study-wide points: Persistent patients shared more public clonotypes (fewer than 3,000) than newly diagnosed patients (approximately 1,000). Persistent Graves' cases showed lower TCR diversity than newly diagnosed cases.

This same sample was also taken into another study, of T cells in Graves' hyperthyroidism and ophthalmopathy. That study adds: Exclusions: uncontrolled infection, other autoimmune disease, pregnancy, lactation. TCR CDR3 underwent first-round RT-PCR with the HTBI primer set.

The sample was peripheral blood mononuclear cells (PBMCs), taken at new diagnosis, from a patient treated with antithyroid drugs. The chain couples TRBV3-1 to TRBJ1-2; D perhaps matches TRBD1 (5 bases). This clonotype was sampled from a woman in her thirties with Graves disease. The CDR3 nucleotides read TGTGCCAGTTCCCCGACAGAGTCAGGTGGCTACACCTTC. This translates into CASSPTESGGYTF.